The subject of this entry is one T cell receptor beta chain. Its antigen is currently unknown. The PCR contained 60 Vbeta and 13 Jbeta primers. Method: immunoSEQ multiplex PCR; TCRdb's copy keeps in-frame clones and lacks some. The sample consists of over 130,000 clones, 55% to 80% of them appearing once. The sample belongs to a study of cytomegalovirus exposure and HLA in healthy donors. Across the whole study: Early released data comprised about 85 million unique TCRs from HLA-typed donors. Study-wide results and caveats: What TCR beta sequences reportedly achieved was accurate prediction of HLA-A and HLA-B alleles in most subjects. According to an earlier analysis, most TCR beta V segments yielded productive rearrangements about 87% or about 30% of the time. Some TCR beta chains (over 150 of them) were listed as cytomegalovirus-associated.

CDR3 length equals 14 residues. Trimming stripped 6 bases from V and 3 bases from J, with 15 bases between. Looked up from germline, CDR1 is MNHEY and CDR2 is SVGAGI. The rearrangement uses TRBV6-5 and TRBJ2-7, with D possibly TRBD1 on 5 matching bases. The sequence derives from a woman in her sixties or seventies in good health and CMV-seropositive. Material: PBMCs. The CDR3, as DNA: TGTGCCAGCAGACCGACAGCGAACTACTACGAGCAGTACTTC. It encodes CASRPTANYYEQYF.